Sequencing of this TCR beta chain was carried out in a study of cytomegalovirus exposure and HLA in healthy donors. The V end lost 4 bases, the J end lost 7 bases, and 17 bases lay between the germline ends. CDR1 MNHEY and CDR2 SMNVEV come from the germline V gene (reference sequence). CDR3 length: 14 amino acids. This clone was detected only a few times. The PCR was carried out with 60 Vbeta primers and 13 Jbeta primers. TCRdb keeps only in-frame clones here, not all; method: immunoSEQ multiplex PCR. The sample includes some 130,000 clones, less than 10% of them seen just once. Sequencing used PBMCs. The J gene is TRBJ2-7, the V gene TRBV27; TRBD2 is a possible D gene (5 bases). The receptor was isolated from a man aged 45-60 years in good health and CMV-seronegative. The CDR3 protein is CASSSRPDSVEQYF. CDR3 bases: TGTGCCAGCAGTTCCCGCCCGGACTCTGTGGAGCAGTACTTC.